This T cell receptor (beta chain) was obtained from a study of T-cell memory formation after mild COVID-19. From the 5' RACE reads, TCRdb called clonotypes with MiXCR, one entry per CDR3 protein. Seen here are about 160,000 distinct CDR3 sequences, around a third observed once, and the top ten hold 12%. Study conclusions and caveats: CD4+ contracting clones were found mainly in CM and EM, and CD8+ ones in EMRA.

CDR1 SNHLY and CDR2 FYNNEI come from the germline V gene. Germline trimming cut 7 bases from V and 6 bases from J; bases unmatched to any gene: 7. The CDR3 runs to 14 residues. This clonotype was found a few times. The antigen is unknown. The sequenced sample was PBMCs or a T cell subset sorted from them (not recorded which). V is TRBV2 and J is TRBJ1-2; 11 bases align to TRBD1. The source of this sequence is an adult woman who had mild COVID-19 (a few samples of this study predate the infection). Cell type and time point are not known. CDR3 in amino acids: CASMTQDRGHGYTF. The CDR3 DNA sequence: TGTGCCAGCATGACCCAGGACAGGGGGCATGGCTACACCTTC.